Listed below are T cell receptor beta chains from one sample, sequenced in a study of blood T cell repertoires in COVID-19. Method: immunoSEQ multiplex PCR; TCRdb's copy keeps in-frame clones and lacks some. The table lists roughly 150,000 clones, roughly nine tenths of them singletons. The sample was peripheral blood. The origin of the receptors is a woman aged 70 to 79 with acute or convalescent COVID-19. Each CDR3 is given with its conserved first and last residue. Each record gives: J gene, clone size, V gene, D gene, CDR3 DNA, CDR3 protein. The D gene is left open where the match is weak. Where a row states a size, it is once, few, many or the class of an expanded clone; other rows omit it.

J: TRBJ1-2; size: few; V: TRBV5-1; D: TRBD1; DNA: TGCGCCAGCAGCCCGGGACAGCCCTATGGCTACACCTTC; CDR3: CASSPGQPYGYTF
J: TRBJ1-2; size: .; V: TRBV5-4; D: .; DNA: TGTGCCAGCAGCTTGGATAGGGGAGGCTACACCTTC; CDR3: CASSLDRGGYTF
J: TRBJ2-5; size: .; V: TRBV18; D: TRBD1; DNA: TGTGCCAGCTCACCCGACACCTCCGGGACAGGGGGCGAAGAGACCCAGTACTTC; CDR3: CASSPDTSGTGGEETQYF
J: TRBJ1-6; size: .; V: TRBV7-8; D: .; DNA: TGTGCCAGCAGTTTCACAGGAAATTCACCCCTCCACTTT; CDR3: CASSFTGNSPLHF
J: TRBJ1-1; size: .; V: TRBV11-2; D: TRBD1; DNA: TGTGCCAGCAGCCGGAGAGGGGGCGCTTACACTGAAGCTTTCTTT; CDR3: CASSRRGGAYTEAFF
J: TRBJ2-7; size: .; V: TRBV4-1; D: TRBD2; DNA: TGCGCCAGCAGACGACTAGCGGGTAACGACTACGAGCAGTACTTC; CDR3: CASRRLAGNDYEQYF
J: TRBJ2-7; size: .; V: TRBV3-1/TRBV3-2; D: TRBD1; DNA: TGTGCCAGCAGCCAGGGACAGGGCTCCTACGAGCAGTACTTC; CDR3: CASSQGQGSYEQYF
J: TRBJ2-2; size: .; V: TRBV11-2; D: .; DNA: TGTGCCAGCAGCCGACTTCGGTCCCGGGACACACCGAACACCGGGGAGCTGTTTTTT; CDR3: CASSRLRSRDTPNTGELFF
J: TRBJ2-1; size: .; V: TRBV14; D: TRBD2; DNA: TGTGCCAGCAGCCAAGAGCTAGCGGGAGTATACGGGGATGAGCAGTTCTTC; CDR3: CASSQELAGVYGDEQFF
J: TRBJ1-2; size: few; V: TRBV4-1; D: TRBD1; DNA: TGCGCCAGCAGCCAAAGATATTCAGTCGGCAGGGGGAACTATGGCTACACCTTC; CDR3: CASSQRYSVGRGNYGYTF
J: TRBJ2-2; size: .; V: TRBV5-1; D: TRBD1; DNA: TGCGCCAGCAGCTCGGTCGGACAGGTTAACACCGGGGAGCTGTTTTTT; CDR3: CASSSVGQVNTGELFF
J: TRBJ2-7; size: .; V: TRBV5-1; D: TRBD1; DNA: TGCGCCAGCAGCTTCAGCCAGGGGGTCTACGAGCAGTACTTC; CDR3: CASSFSQGVYEQYF
J: TRBJ2-1; size: .; V: TRBV6-5; D: .; DNA: TGTGCCAGCAGTTATGGGAGACTCAACAATGAGCAGTTCTTC; CDR3: CASSYGRLNNEQFF
J: TRBJ1-1; size: .; V: TRBV2; D: TRBD1; DNA: TGTGCCAGCAGTGGATCAGGGGGCGGTTTCTCTGAAGCTTTCTTT; CDR3: CASSGSGGGFSEAFF
J: TRBJ2-7; size: .; V: TRBV4-3; D: TRBD1; DNA: TGCGCCAGCAGCCAAGACGTTAGGCGAGGGGGCTTCGACGAGCAGTACTTC; CDR3: CASSQDVRRGGFDEQYF
J: TRBJ2-5; size: once; V: TRBV15; D: TRBD1; DNA: TGTGCCACCAGCAGAGAACAGGGGAAGGGGGAGACCCAGTACTTC; CDR3: CATSREQGKGETQYF
J: TRBJ2-1; size: .; V: TRBV28; D: TRBD2; DNA: TGTGCCAGCAGTCTCTCTAGCGGGAACTACAATGAGCAGTTCTTC; CDR3: CASSLSSGNYNEQFF
J: TRBJ2-5; size: .; V: TRBV5-4; D: .; DNA: TGTGCCAGCAGTGGCCGGGGAGAGACCCAGTACTTC; CDR3: CASSGRGETQYF
J: TRBJ1-1; size: .; V: TRBV6-4; D: TRBD1; DNA: TGTGCCAGCAGCCGGACAGGGAACACTGAAGCTTTCTTT; CDR3: CASSRTGNTEAFF
J: TRBJ1-3; size: .; V: TRBV6-5; D: TRBD1; DNA: TGTGCCAGCAGTTACAGGGGGCTAGGTGACACCATATATTTT; CDR3: CASSYRGLGDTIYF
J: TRBJ1-6; size: .; V: TRBV18; D: TRBD1; DNA: TGTGCCAGCTCACCAGGACAGGGAGACAATTCACCCCTCCACTTT; CDR3: CASSPGQGDNSPLHF
J: TRBJ2-1; size: .; V: TRBV5-8; D: .; DNA: TGTGCCAGCAGCTGGGGCAGAAGCTCCTACAATGAGCAGTTCTTC; CDR3: CASSWGRSSYNEQFF
J: TRBJ2-5; size: .; V: TRBV7-2; D: TRBD1; DNA: TGTGCCAGCAGCTCCAAGGGACAGGGATCAGAGACCCAGTACTTC; CDR3: CASSSKGQGSETQYF
J: TRBJ2-1; size: .; V: TRBV7-2; D: TRBD1; DNA: TGTGCCAGCAGCCCCGGGACAGGAAACAATGAGCAGTTCTTC; CDR3: CASSPGTGNNEQFF
J: TRBJ1-2; size: .; V: TRBV5-6; D: TRBD1; DNA: TGTGCCAGCAGCTTGACCGGACAGGGGGCAGGGTATGGCTACACCTTC; CDR3: CASSLTGQGAGYGYTF
J: TRBJ2-3; size: .; V: TRBV2; D: TRBD2; DNA: TGTGCCGGGGTAGAAGAACGGGGAGGGCGTTTTCGATTT; CDR3: CAGVEERGGRFRF
J: TRBJ2-5; size: .; V: TRBV19; D: TRBD1; DNA: TGTGCCACCGGACAGGGGGCTGGGACCCAGTACTTC; CDR3: CATGQGAGTQYF
J: TRBJ2-1; size: .; V: TRBV6-5; D: TRBD1; DNA: TGTGCCAGTGGGGACAGGGGGTTCAATGAGCAGTTCTTC; CDR3: CASGDRGFNEQFF
J: TRBJ2-7; size: .; V: TRBV28; D: TRBD1; DNA: TGTGCCAGCAGACCCGGACAGGGTTACGAGCAGTACTTC; CDR3: CASRPGQGYEQYF
J: TRBJ2-7; size: .; V: TRBV6-6; D: TRBD1; DNA: TGTGCCAGCAGATACGAACAGGGGTTCCACGAGCAGTACTTC; CDR3: CASRYEQGFHEQYF
J: TRBJ1-2; size: once; V: TRBV7-2; D: .; DNA: TGTGCCAGCAGCTCCAAGACAGACCTCTATGGCTACACCTTC; CDR3: CASSSKTDLYGYTF
J: TRBJ1-5; size: .; V: TRBV6-2/TRBV6-3; D: .; DNA: TGTGCCAGCAGTTTTCGACAGGCGGGTGGCAATCAGCCCCAGCATTTT; CDR3: CASSFRQAGGNQPQHF
J: TRBJ1-1; size: .; V: TRBV18; D: .; DNA: TGTGCCAGCTCACCAACACTGAACACTGAAGCTTTCTTT; CDR3: CASSPTLNTEAFF
J: TRBJ1-3; size: .; V: TRBV30; D: .; DNA: TGTGCCTGGAGGATGGTGGGGAGCCAACGAAACACCATATATTTT; CDR3: CAWRMVGSQRNTIYF
J: TRBJ2-2; size: .; V: TRBV7-2; D: .; DNA: TGTGCCAGCAGCCTGGGACAAAGAAACACCGGGGAGCTGTTTTTT; CDR3: CASSLGQRNTGELFF
J: TRBJ2-5; size: .; V: TRBV3-1/TRBV3-2; D: .; DNA: TGTGCCAGCAGCCAAGCGTTGTCAGAGACCCAGTACTTC; CDR3: CASSQALSETQYF
J: TRBJ2-2; size: .; V: TRBV7-9; D: TRBD1; DNA: TGTGCCAGCAGCTCAACAGGGGGCACCGGGGAGCTGTTTTTT; CDR3: CASSSTGGTGELFF
J: TRBJ1-1; size: .; V: TRBV28; D: .; DNA: TGTGCCAGCAGTTTAGTACAGTTGAACACTGAAGCTTTCTTT; CDR3: CASSLVQLNTEAFF
J: TRBJ1-1; size: .; V: TRBV9; D: TRBD1; DNA: TGTGCCAGCAGCGTAGCTGGCGGGACAGGGGGCATCACTGAAGCTTTCTTT; CDR3: CASSVAGGTGGITEAFF
J: TRBJ2-7; size: .; V: TRBV28; D: .; DNA: TGTGCCAGCAGTTCCGGGACCTACGAGCAGTACTTC; CDR3: CASSSGTYEQYF
J: TRBJ1-2; size: .; V: TRBV19; D: .; DNA: TGTGCCAGTAGTATCGGAGTAGCTAACTATGGCTACACCTTC; CDR3: CASSIGVANYGYTF
J: TRBJ1-5; size: .; V: TRBV28; D: .; DNA: TGTGCCAGCGGCACCGAGGATTTGCCCCAGCATTTT; CDR3: CASGTEDLPQHF
J: TRBJ2-1; size: .; V: TRBV6-2/TRBV6-3; D: TRBD2; DNA: TGTGCCAGCAGTCGGCGACTAGCGGGGGGCCCCTCCCGCTACAATGAGCAGTTCTTC; CDR3: CASSRRLAGGPSRYNEQFF
J: TRBJ2-3; size: .; V: TRBV9; D: .; DNA: TGTGCCAGCAGCGTAGGGGGCCTGGGTACAGATACGCAGTATTTT; CDR3: CASSVGGLGTDTQYF
J: TRBJ2-3; size: .; V: TRBV6-1; D: TRBD1; DNA: TGTGCCAGCAGTGAAGGGGCAGGGGGCATGCATACGCAGTATTTT; CDR3: CASSEGAGGMHTQYF
J: TRBJ2-5; size: .; V: TRBV7-9; D: .; DNA: TGTGCCAGCAGCTCCAGGGTTGTCCCCCACGAGCGTTTCCAAGAGACCCAGTACTTC; CDR3: CASSSRVVPHERFQETQYF
J: TRBJ1-5; size: few; V: TRBV6-5; D: .; DNA: TGTGCCAGCAGGGAGGGTCGAGGTTATCAGCCCCAGCATTTT; CDR3: CASREGRGYQPQHF
J: TRBJ2-7; size: .; V: TRBV3-1/TRBV3-2; D: TRBD2; DNA: TGTGCCAGCAGTCAACTAGCGGGTCGTCGCCACTCCTACGAGCAGTACTTC; CDR3: CASSQLAGRRHSYEQYF